These 23 T cell receptor beta chains share one sample of origin, sequenced in a study of cytomegalovirus exposure and HLA in healthy donors. This PCR relied on a set of 60 Vbeta primers and 13 Jbeta primers. Produced via immunoSEQ multiplex PCR; TCRdb's table is partial and in-frame only. The table lists 100,000 to 150,000 clones, less than 80% of them singletons, with about 1.8% in the top ten. Material: PBMCs. The receptors were sampled from a man over 45 in good health and CMV-seronegative.

The chain couples TRBV2 to TRBJ1-5; D is uncertain. Germline lookup yields CDR1 SNHLY and CDR2 FYNNEI. V was pared by 1 base and J by 2 bases, with 9 bases between. The CDR3 extends over 15 amino acids. CDR3: CASSEDYIGNQPQHF. CDR3 coding DNA: TGTGCCAGCAGTGAAGATTACATTGGCAATCAGCCCCAGCATTTT.

The chain recombines TRBV19 with TRBJ1-5; TRBD1 might be the D (6 bases). V lost 7 bases to trimming and J lost 6 bases, with 13 bases between them. The germline V gene encodes CDR1 LNHDA and CDR2 SQIVND (reference sequence). This CDR3 is 13 amino acids long. CDR3 coding DNA: TGTGCCAGTACTCCAGGGGTGGGTCAGCCCCAGCATTTT. Protein: CASTPGVGQPQHF.

This clone showed up just a few times. The V and J genes are TRBV29-1 and TRBJ1-1, with D perhaps matching TRBD1 (6 bases). With 4 bases removed from V and 5 bases from J, the gap between germline ends came to 8 bases. The CDR3 runs 11 residues. Germline CDR1 SQVTM, CDR2 ANQGSEA. The CDR3 DNA reads as TGCAGCGTTGTGAGGGGGACTGAAGCTTTCTTT. Encoded protein: CSVVRGTEAFF.

This chain links TRBV6-1 with TRBJ1-6, with TRBD1 identical over 10 bases. The junction had 4 bases not matched to a gene; V was cut back by 2 bases and J by 0 bases. CDR3 length: 18 residues. Germline V gives CDR1 MNHNS, CDR2 SASEGT. The CDR3 reads CASSERDRGSSYNSPLHF. The CDR3 DNA follows: TGTGCCAGCAGTGAACGGGACAGGGGAAGCTCCTATAATTCACCCCTCCACTTT.

The chain links TRBV19 to TRBJ2-1; D may be TRBD2 (6 bases). This CDR3 has 14 amino acids. Germline assignment: CDR1 LNHDA and CDR2 SQIVND (reference sequence). The V end was cut by 4 bases, the J end by 8 bases, with 15 bases between. CDR3 sequence (DNA): TGTGCCAGTAGTAGGCTAGAGGGCGGGGATGAGCAGTTCTTC. Amino acids: CASSRLEGGDEQFF.

The CDR3, as DNA: TGCAGCGTTGGACCCACCCAGGGCGGGGAGCTGTTTTTT. This codes for CSVGPTQGGELFF. The gene calls are TRBV29-1 and TRBJ2-2, with a tentative D call TRBD1 (5 bases). Germline values: CDR1 SQVTM, CDR2 ANQGSEA. The CDR3 runs 13 residues. Trimming took 4 bases from V and 7 from J, leaving 13 bases between them.

CDR3 nucleotide sequence: TGTGCCATCAGTGACACACGTATCTCTGGGGCCAACGTCCTGACTTTC. Amino acids: CAISDTRISGANVLTF. This sequence joins TRBV10-3 and TRBJ2-6; D call uncertain. Trimming left V 3 bases short and J 0 bases short, with 9 bases between. CDR3 length: 16 amino acids. The germline V gene has CDR1 ENHRY and CDR2 SYGVKD.

The chain joins TRBV5-1 to TRBJ2-7; D ambiguous. This CDR3 spans 15 amino acids. V gave up 2 bases and J gave up 3 bases, with 15 bases separating them. Germline-derived CDR1 and CDR2 are SGHRS and YFSETQ. The CDR3 is CASSFSGPPDYEQYV. The CDR3 DNA follows: TGCGCCAGCAGCTTTTCTGGGCCACCCGACTACGAGCAGTACGTC.

For the CDR3, the DNA is TGCGCCAGCAGCCAAGGGACAGGGTGGACCTACGAGCAGTACTTC. Amino acid sequence: CASSQGTGWTYEQYF. The chain carries TRBV4-1 and TRBJ2-7; TRBD1 matches at 8 bases. Per germline, CDR1 MGHRA and CDR2 YSYEKL. After removal of 1 base from V and 2 bases from J, the junction contained 4 bases not matched to a gene. This CDR3 is 15 amino acids long.

The gene calls are TRBV4-2 and TRBJ2-2; tentative D call: TRBD2 (6 bases). Germline CDR1 LGHNA, CDR2 YNFKEQ. V was cut by 0 bases and J by 3 bases, with 8 bases left in between. The CDR3 sequence is 15 residues long. Here the CDR3 DNA reads TGTGCCAGCAGCCAAGAGACTAGTGACACCGGGGAGCTGTTTTTT. This encodes CASSQETSDTGELFF.

This clone was seen once. The chain couples TRBV5-8 to TRBJ2-1, with D possibly being TRBD2 (5 bases). The CDR3 loop spans 17 amino acids. Trimming took off 3 bases at V and 0 bases at J, with 16 bases between the two ends. The V gene's germline CDR1 is SGHTS and CDR2 YDEGEE. The CDR3 region is CASSSWTSPSSYNEQFF. CDR3 coding DNA: TGTGCCAGCAGCTCTTGGACTTCCCCGAGCTCCTACAATGAGCAGTTCTTC.

The rearrangement links TRBV19 to TRBJ2-6; unclear D gene. The germline V gene has CDR1 LNHDA and CDR2 SQIVND (reference sequence). The CDR3 has 15 amino acids. V was cut by 3 bases and J by 0 bases, with 6 bases left in between. The CDR3 DNA reads as TGTGCCAGTAGTATCGAGATCTCTGGGGCCAACGTCCTGACTTTC. As protein: CASSIEISGANVLTF. The whole variable domain, remainder taken from reference TRBV19 and TRBJ2-6, is DGGITQSPKYLFRKEGQNVTLSCEQNLNHDAMYWYRQDPGQGLRLIYYSQIVNDFQKGDIAEGYSVSREKKESFPLTVTSAQKNPTAFYLCASSIEISGANVLTFGAGSRLTVL.

This sequence joins TRBV4-2 and TRBJ2-3, with TRBD2 matching 16 bases. After removal of 4 bases from V and 6 bases from J, the junction contained 13 bases not matched to a gene. CDR1 LGHNA and CDR2 YNFKEQ come from the germline V gene. The CDR3 is made up of 19 amino acids. The CDR3 here is CASSPQGTSGGAGGDTQYF. The DNA for the CDR3 is TGTGCCAGCAGCCCCCAGGGGACTAGCGGGGGGGCCGGGGGGGATACGCAGTATTTT.

The chain joins TRBV7-9 to TRBJ1-1, with D hard to call. Germline CDR1 SEHNR, CDR2 FQNEAQ (reference sequence). The CDR3 is made up of 13 amino acids. Trimming cost V 4 bases and J 4 bases, with 10 bases left between them. CDR3 nucleotides: TGTGCCAGCAGCTCCGGGAATCCCACTGAAGCTTTCTTT. Translated, it gives CASSSGNPTEAFF.

The V and J genes are TRBV5-1 and TRBJ2-3, with 12 bases identical to TRBD2. CDR3 length: 16 amino acids. Trimming at V came to 3 bases and at J to 2 bases, leaving 4 bases not matched to a gene. In germline, CDR1 is SGHRS, CDR2 YFSETQ. The CDR3 is CASSWTSGADTDTQYF. The CDR3 coding sequence is TGCGCCAGCAGCTGGACTAGCGGGGCGGACACAGATACGCAGTATTTT.

J is TRBJ2-2 and V is TRBV5-4, with 8 bases aligning to TRBD2. Germline V gene sequence: CDR1 SGHNT, CDR2 YYREEE (reference sequence). The V and J ends lost 2 bases and 5 bases, in that order; junction bases with no gene match: 5. CDR3 length equals 15 residues. CDR3 sequence: CASSLSGGWTGELFF. The CDR3 DNA is TGTGCCAGCAGCTTATCGGGGGGGTGGACCGGGGAGCTGTTTTTT.

The chain recombines TRBV27 with TRBJ1-1; 10 bases fit TRBD1. The CDR3 has 19 amino acids. Germline V gives CDR1 MNHEY, CDR2 SMNVEV (reference sequence). After removal of 5 bases from V and 4 bases from J, the junction contained 19 bases not matched to a gene. CDR3 sequence: CASSPYPGTGEKLATEAFF. The CDR3 DNA reads TGTGCCAGCAGTCCTTATCCCGGGACAGGGGAGAAGTTGGCCACTGAAGCTTTCTTT.

The genes are TRBV6-5 and TRBJ1-1; D remains unclear. In germline, CDR1 is MNHEY, CDR2 SVGAGI. The CDR3 runs 15 residues. Trimming left V 0 bases short and J 3 bases short, with 11 bases between. The CDR3 here is CASSYSPRTYTEAFF. CDR3 nucleotides: TGTGCCAGCAGTTACTCACCCCGGACTTACACTGAAGCTTTCTTT.

This rearrangement joins TRBV27 to TRBJ2-7; D may be TRBD1 (6 bases). Per germline, CDR1 MNHEY and CDR2 SMNVEV (reference sequence). V lost 4 bases, J lost 2 bases, and 15 bases lay in between. CDR3 length: 15 residues. CDR3 nucleotide sequence: TGTGCCAGCAGTTCACCTGGACAGAAACCCTACGAGCAGTACTTC. Translation: CASSSPGQKPYEQYF.

The CDR3 bases are TGTGCCAGCAGCTTCACAGGGGTCACCTACAATGAGCAGTTCTTC. Protein: CASSFTGVTYNEQFF. J is TRBJ2-1 and V is TRBV11-2, with 7 bases identical to TRBD1. The CDR3 length is 15 residues. CDR1 and CDR2 from the germline V gene are SGHAT and FQNNGV. J gave up 2 bases and V 3 bases, and 4 bases lay outside the gene matches.

V and J are TRBV2 and TRBJ2-5; 8 bases agree with TRBD1. The trim removed 6 bases at V and 1 base at J, leaving 4 bases unmatched. Germline V lookup: CDR1 SNHLY, CDR2 FYNNEI. This CDR3 is built from 14 residues. The CDR3 coding sequence is TGTGCCAGCAGGGACAGGGCGGTCCAAGAGACCCAGTACTTC. Protein sequence: CASRDRAVQETQYF.

The genes are TRBV2 and TRBJ1-4, with D uncertain. The V end lost 4 bases, the J end lost 1 base, and 10 bases lay between the germline ends. This CDR3 spans 15 amino acids. Germline loops: CDR1 SNHLY, CDR2 FYNNEI. The CDR3, as DNA: TGTGCCAGCAGTGTAATGGCAGAAACTAATGAAAAACTGTTTTTT. Amino acid sequence: CASSVMAETNEKLFF.

The V and J genes are TRBV5-5 and TRBJ1-5; D uncertain. Germline V CDR1 and CDR2: SGHKS, YYEKEE (reference sequence). The CDR3 runs to 14 residues. V was shortened by 2 bases and J by 6 bases, with 12 bases between the two germline ends. The CDR3 bases are TGTGCCAGCAGCTTCGGGATGGGCACTCAGCCCCAGCATTTT. It codes for CASSFGMGTQPQHF.